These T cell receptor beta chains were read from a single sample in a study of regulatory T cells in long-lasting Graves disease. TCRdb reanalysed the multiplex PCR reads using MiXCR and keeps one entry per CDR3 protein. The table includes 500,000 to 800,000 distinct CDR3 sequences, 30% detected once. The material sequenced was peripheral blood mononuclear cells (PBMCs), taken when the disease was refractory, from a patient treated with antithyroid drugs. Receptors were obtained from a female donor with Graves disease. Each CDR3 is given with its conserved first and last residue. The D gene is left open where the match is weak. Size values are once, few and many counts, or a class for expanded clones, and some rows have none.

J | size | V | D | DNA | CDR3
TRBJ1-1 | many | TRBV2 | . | TGTGCCAGCACAAGGGGATGGAACACTGAAGCTTTCTTT | CASTRGWNTEAFF
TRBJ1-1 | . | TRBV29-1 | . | TGCAGCGTTGAATTTACCCGCGGGGCTTTCTTT | CSVEFTRGAFF
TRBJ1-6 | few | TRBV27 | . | TGTGCCAGCAGTCCCAATTCCGGGGCTAATTCACCCCTCCACTTT | CASSPNSGANSPLHF
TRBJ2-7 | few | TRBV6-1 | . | TGTGCCAGCAGTCCCGACGGGACTTCCTACGAGCAGTACTTC | CASSPDGTSYEQYF
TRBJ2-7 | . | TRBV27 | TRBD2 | TGTGCCAGGGTGCAGGTCCGTACTAGCGGGGACTCCTACGAGCAGTACTTC | CARVQVRTSGDSYEQYF
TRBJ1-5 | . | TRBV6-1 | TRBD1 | TGTGCCAGCAGTGGGGGACAGGGGTATAGCAATCAGCCCCAGCATTTT | CASSGGQGYSNQPQHF
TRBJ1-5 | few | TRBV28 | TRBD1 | TGTGCCAGCAGTGCCGGGACAGACAATCAGCCCCAGCATTTT | CASSAGTDNQPQHF
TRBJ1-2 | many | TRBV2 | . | TGTGCCAGCAGCGAAAACAGTCCCTATGGCTACACCTTC | CASSENSPYGYTF
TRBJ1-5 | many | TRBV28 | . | TGTGCCAGCAGTTCCCAGGGGCCCGGTCAGCCCCAGCATTTT | CASSSQGPGQPQHF
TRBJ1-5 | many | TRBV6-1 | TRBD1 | TGTGCCAGCAGTGATTATTTCGGGGGACAGGCCACAAATCAGCCCCAGCATTTT | CASSDYFGGQATNQPQHF
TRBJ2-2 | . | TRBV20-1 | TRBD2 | TGCAGTGCTAGACCCACTCGGGGGAGGGACGGGGAGCTGTTTTTT | CSARPTRGRDGELFF
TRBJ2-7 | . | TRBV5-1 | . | TGCGCCAGCAGCACCGCTACGACAGGACGGACCTACGAGCAGTACTTC | CASSTATTGRTYEQYF
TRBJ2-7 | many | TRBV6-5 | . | TGTGCCAGCAGTTACGCCTCGCAGACCTACGAGCAGTACTTC | CASSYASQTYEQYF
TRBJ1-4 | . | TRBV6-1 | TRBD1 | TGTGCCAGCAGTCAGGAGGGGGCGGGTGAAAAACTGTTTTTT | CASSQEGAGEKLFF
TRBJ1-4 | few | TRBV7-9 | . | TGTGCCAGCAGCAATAACGTGGGACACCCTAATGAAAAACTGTTTTTT | CASSNNVGHPNEKLFF
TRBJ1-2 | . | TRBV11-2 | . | TGTGCCAGCAGCTTAGGGGGGGGTTTCTATGGCTACACCTTC | CASSLGGGFYGYTF
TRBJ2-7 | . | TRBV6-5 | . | TGTGCCAGCAGTTACGGCCGGGGTCCCCCTTACGAGCAGTACTTC | CASSYGRGPPYEQYF
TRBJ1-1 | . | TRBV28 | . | TGTGCCAGCAGTTCGGGACCTACTGAAGCTTTCTTT | CASSSGPTEAFF
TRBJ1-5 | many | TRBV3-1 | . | TGTGCCAGCAGCCCAGGGCGTCAGCCCCAGCATTTT | CASSPGRQPQHF
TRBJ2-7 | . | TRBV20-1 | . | TGCAGTGCTAGAACCGACCACGAGCAGTACTTC | CSARTDHEQYF
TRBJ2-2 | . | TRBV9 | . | TGTGCCAGCAGCGTATCCGGGGGAACCGGGGAGCTGTTTTTT | CASSVSGGTGELFF
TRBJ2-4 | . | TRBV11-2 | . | TGTGCCAGCAGCTTAGCACCACGCGGGGATACTTACATTCAGTACTTC | CASSLAPRGDTYIQYF
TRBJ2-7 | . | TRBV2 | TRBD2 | TGTGCCAGCAGTGGGGTAGCGGGAGATCCCGAGCAGTACTTC | CASSGVAGDPEQYF
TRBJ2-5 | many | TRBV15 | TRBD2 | TGTGCCACCAGCAGTAGACTAGCGGGAGTAGAGACCCAGTACTTC | CATSSRLAGVETQYF
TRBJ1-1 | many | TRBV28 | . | TGTGCCAGCAGTTGGTCTGGACGAGGAACTGAAGCTTTCTTT | CASSWSGRGTEAFF
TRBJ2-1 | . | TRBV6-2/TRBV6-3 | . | TGTGCCGGCAGTAGGACACTTACGTACAATGAGCAGTTCTTC | CAGSRTLTYNEQFF
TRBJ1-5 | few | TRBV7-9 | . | TGTGCCAGCAGCCACGGACAATACAATCAGCCCCAGCATTTT | CASSHGQYNQPQHF
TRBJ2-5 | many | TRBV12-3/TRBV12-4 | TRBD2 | TGTGCCAGCAGTTTAGCCGGGAGGACTCCCATGGGGCAAGAGACCCAGTACTTC | CASSLAGRTPMGQETQYF
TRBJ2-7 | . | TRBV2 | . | TGTGCCAGCAATGAAAAAACCTGGGGTAGTCAACTATCCTACGAGCAGTACTTC | CASNEKTWGSQLSYEQYF
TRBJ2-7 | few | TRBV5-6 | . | TGTGCCAGCAGCTTGGGTCTCAGAGTATACGAGCAGTACTTC | CASSLGLRVYEQYF
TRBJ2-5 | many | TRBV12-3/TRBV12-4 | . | TGTGCCAGCAGCCAAACTAGGGGGGCGGAGACCCAGTACTTC | CASSQTRGAETQYF
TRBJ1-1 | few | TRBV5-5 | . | TGTGCCAGCAGCTTGGTTGGGGAGTACACTGAAGCTTTCTTT | CASSLVGEYTEAFF
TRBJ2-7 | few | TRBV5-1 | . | TGCGCCAGCAGCTTGGTCGGAACAGTGGATGGCGAGCAGTACTTC | CASSLVGTVDGEQYF
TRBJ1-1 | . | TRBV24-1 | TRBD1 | TGTGCCACCAGTGCCGTCATGGGACAGGGGGCCACTGAAGCTTTCTTT | CATSAVMGQGATEAFF
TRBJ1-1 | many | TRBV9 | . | TGTGCCAGCAGCGTAGCTGGGAACACTGAAGCTTTCTTT | CASSVAGNTEAFF
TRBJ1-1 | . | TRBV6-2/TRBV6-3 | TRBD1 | TGTGCCAGCAGTTACCGCAGGGGGCCCGCGAACACTGAAGCTTTCTTT | CASSYRRGPANTEAFF
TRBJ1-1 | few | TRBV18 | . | TGTGCCAGCTCACCCCTGGACAACTGGGGCACTGAAGCTTTCTTT | CASSPLDNWGTEAFF
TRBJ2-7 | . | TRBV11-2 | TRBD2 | TGTGCCAGCAGCTTATGGGGCACGGGCGGGAGAGTCTACGAGCAGTACTTC | CASSLWGTGGRVYEQYF
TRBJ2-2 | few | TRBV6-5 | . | TGTGCCAGCAGTTACTCAGGCAGGGGGGAGGCCGGGGAGCTGTTTTTT | CASSYSGRGEAGELFF
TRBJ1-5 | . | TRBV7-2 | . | TGTGCCAGCAGCTTAGAGGTCAGGGTTCAGCCCCAGCATTTT | CASSLEVRVQPQHF
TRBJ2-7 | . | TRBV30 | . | TGTGCCTGGAGACGGCTATCCCGGGGACCCGACAGCTCCTACGAGCAGTACTTC | CAWRRLSRGPDSSYEQYF
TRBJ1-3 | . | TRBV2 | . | TGTGCCAGCAGTGAGACTGGAAACACCATATATTTT | CASSETGNTIYF
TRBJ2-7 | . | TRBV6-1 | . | TGTGCCAGCAGTGATGCTCTTCGGGGTTACGAGCAGTACTTC | CASSDALRGYEQYF
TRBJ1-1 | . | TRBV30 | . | TGTGCCTGGATACACCTGGACACTGAAGCTTTCTTT | CAWIHLDTEAFF
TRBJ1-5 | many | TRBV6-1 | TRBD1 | TGTGCCAGCAGTGAAACAGGGGGCGGCCAGCCCCAGCATTTT | CASSETGGGQPQHF
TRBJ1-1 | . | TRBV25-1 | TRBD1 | TGTGCCAGCGCAGCACAGGGGGCGGAAAAAAACACTGAAGCTTTCTTT | CASAAQGAEKNTEAFF
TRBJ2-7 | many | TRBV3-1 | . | TGTGCCAGCAGCCAAGCAGGACCGCAGAGCTCCTACGAGCAGTACTTC | CASSQAGPQSSYEQYF
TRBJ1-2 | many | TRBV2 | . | TGTGCCAGCAGTGAAAGGGGAGGCGGCTATGGCTACACCTTC | CASSERGGGYGYTF
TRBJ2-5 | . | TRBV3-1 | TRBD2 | TGTGCCAGCAGCCAAGGGACTAGCTTCGGGGAGACCCAGTACTTC | CASSQGTSFGETQYF
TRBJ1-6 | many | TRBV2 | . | TGTGCCAGCAGAGGTTCACCCCTCCACTTT | CASRGSPLHF
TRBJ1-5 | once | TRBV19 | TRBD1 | TGTGCCAGTAGTCCCTCCCGGACAGGGGTGGACAATCAGCCCCAGCATTTT | CASSPSRTGVDNQPQHF
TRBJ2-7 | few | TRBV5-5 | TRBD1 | TGTGCCAGCAGCTTTGGGACAGGTATCTACGAGCAGTACTTC | CASSFGTGIYEQYF
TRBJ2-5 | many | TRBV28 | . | TGTGCCAGCAGTCCAACGACGAGTCGTATCTGGGTAGTCCAAGAGACCCAGTACTTC | CASSPTTSRIWVVQETQYF
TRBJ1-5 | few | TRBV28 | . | TGTGCCAGCAGTTTATACGGATTCGGGGGAAATCAGCCCCAGCATTTT | CASSLYGFGGNQPQHF
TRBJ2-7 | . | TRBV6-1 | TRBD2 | TGTGCCAGCAGTGCGCGCCCGGGGGGACTAGCGAAAACCTACGAGCAGTACTTC | CASSARPGGLAKTYEQYF